Listed below are T cell receptor beta chains from one sample, sequenced in a study of T cell responses to AZD1222 COVID-19 vaccine. TCRdb keeps only in-frame clones here, not all; method: immunoSEQ multiplex PCR. The data contain about 260,000 clones, just over 90% of them seen just once; the ten biggest clones take up roughly 0.6%. This sample comprised peripheral blood, obtained on day 0 of AZD1222 vaccination. These receptors all come from an adult in good health. CDR3s include the opening cysteine and the closing phenylalanine or tryptophan. D genes are given only for firm matches. Expanded clones get a size class; other rows say once, few or many, or leave the size out.

d_gene: TRBD1
abundance: .
v_gene: TRBV10-3
j_gene: TRBJ2-3
CDR3nt: TGTGCCACTCTCCGGGACAGGAGACTGACTAGCACAGATACGCAGTATTTT
CDR3aa: CATLRDRRLTSTDTQYF

d_gene: .
abundance: .
v_gene: TRBV5-4
j_gene: TRBJ2-1
CDR3nt: TGTGCCAGCAGCTTGGGAGATCACAATGAGCAGTTCTTC
CDR3aa: CASSLGDHNEQFF

d_gene: .
abundance: .
v_gene: TRBV12-3/TRBV12-4
j_gene: TRBJ2-7
CDR3nt: TGTGCCAGCAGTTTATATCCCTCAGCAGTCCTCTTC
CDR3aa: CASSLYPSAVLF

d_gene: .
abundance: .
v_gene: TRBV27
j_gene: TRBJ2-7
CDR3nt: TGTGCCAGCAGTTTGGGGCACAGTCCCCCTTTGGAGCAGTACTTC
CDR3aa: CASSLGHSPPLEQYF

d_gene: .
abundance: .
v_gene: TRBV5-1
j_gene: TRBJ2-7
CDR3nt: TGCGCCAGCAGTCCAGACCCGGGCGGAGTAGGAGAGCAGTACTTC
CDR3aa: CASSPDPGGVGEQYF

d_gene: .
abundance: .
v_gene: TRBV7-9
j_gene: TRBJ1-2
CDR3nt: TGTGCCAGCCGGAGGAGGGGAGAGAACACCTTC
CDR3aa: CASRRRGENTF

d_gene: .
abundance: .
v_gene: TRBV5-1
j_gene: TRBJ1-2
CDR3nt: TGCGCCAGTGCTGCGGACTTAACTAACTATGGCTACACCTTC
CDR3aa: CASAADLTNYGYTF

d_gene: .
abundance: .
v_gene: TRBV28
j_gene: TRBJ1-3
CDR3nt: TGTGCCAGCAGTTCGCAGGGACACCACTCTGGAAACACCATATATTTT
CDR3aa: CASSSQGHHSGNTIYF

d_gene: .
abundance: .
v_gene: TRBV9
j_gene: TRBJ1-2
CDR3nt: TGTGCCAGCAGCGTTTCGAACAACTATGGCTACACCTTC
CDR3aa: CASSVSNNYGYTF

d_gene: .
abundance: .
v_gene: TRBV5-6
j_gene: TRBJ2-7
CDR3nt: TGTGCCAGCAGCCCGGGGGATTACGAGCAGTACTTC
CDR3aa: CASSPGDYEQYF

d_gene: TRBD2
abundance: .
v_gene: TRBV7-2
j_gene: TRBJ2-1
CDR3nt: TGTGCCAGCAGCACCGCCCCCGGGGGGAGACGAAGCTCCTACAATGAGCAGTTCTTC
CDR3aa: CASSTAPGGRRSSYNEQFF

d_gene: .
abundance: .
v_gene: TRBV9
j_gene: TRBJ2-1
CDR3nt: TGTGCCAGCAGTTCCCTCCGCGGGTTCAATGAGCAGTTCTTC
CDR3aa: CASSSLRGFNEQFF

d_gene: .
abundance: .
v_gene: TRBV19
j_gene: TRBJ1-5
CDR3nt: TGTGCCAGTAGTATTCCCGGAGGATATAGCAATCAGCCCCAGCATTTT
CDR3aa: CASSIPGGYSNQPQHF

d_gene: .
abundance: .
v_gene: TRBV13
j_gene: TRBJ1-1
CDR3nt: TGTGCCAGCAGCTTAGGAAGGGTAAACACTGAAGCTTTCTTT
CDR3aa: CASSLGRVNTEAFF

d_gene: .
abundance: .
v_gene: TRBV10-2
j_gene: TRBJ2-1
CDR3nt: TGCGCCAGCTCCCTATCGGGGGGCGGTTACAATGAGCAGTTCTTC
CDR3aa: CASSLSGGGYNEQFF

d_gene: TRBD1
abundance: .
v_gene: TRBV28
j_gene: TRBJ2-6
CDR3nt: TGTGCCAGCAGCACCCCAGGACAGGGCCATGGGGCCAACGTCCTGACTTTC
CDR3aa: CASSTPGQGHGANVLTF

d_gene: .
abundance: .
v_gene: TRBV5-4
j_gene: TRBJ2-5
CDR3nt: TGTGCCAGCAGCTTGAGCGTCCAGCAAGAGACCCAGTACTTC
CDR3aa: CASSLSVQQETQYF

d_gene: .
abundance: .
v_gene: TRBV9
j_gene: TRBJ2-5
CDR3nt: TGTGCCAGCAGCGTAGTGCCGGGAGCGCGCCAAGAGACCCAGTACTTC
CDR3aa: CASSVVPGARQETQYF

d_gene: TRBD2
abundance: .
v_gene: TRBV2
j_gene: TRBJ2-7
CDR3nt: TGTGCCAGCAGTGTGGGAGGGCTAGCGGGATCCGAGCAGTACTTC
CDR3aa: CASSVGGLAGSEQYF

d_gene: TRBD2
abundance: once
v_gene: TRBV24-1
j_gene: TRBJ2-1
CDR3nt: TGTGCCACCAGTGATCCAAGCACTAGCGGGCCCACCTACAATGAGCAGTTCTTC
CDR3aa: CATSDPSTSGPTYNEQFF

d_gene: .
abundance: .
v_gene: TRBV15
j_gene: TRBJ2-2
CDR3nt: TGTGCCACCAGCAGAGAAGGGCGACAGCTAAACACCGGGGAGCTGTTTTTT
CDR3aa: CATSREGRQLNTGELFF

d_gene: TRBD1
abundance: .
v_gene: TRBV6-2/TRBV6-3
j_gene: TRBJ2-1
CDR3nt: TGTGCCAGCAGTTTCCGGGACAGGGATCGGATGCAGTTCTTC
CDR3aa: CASSFRDRDRMQFF

d_gene: .
abundance: .
v_gene: TRBV3-1/TRBV3-2
j_gene: TRBJ1-4
CDR3nt: TGTGCCAGCAGCCCGGGAGCTGCAACTAATGAAAAACTGTTTTTT
CDR3aa: CASSPGAATNEKLFF

d_gene: .
abundance: few
v_gene: TRBV6-5
j_gene: TRBJ1-5
CDR3nt: TGTGCCAGCAGCCCCCGGGGCGGGCAGCCCCAGCATTTT
CDR3aa: CASSPRGGQPQHF

d_gene: TRBD1
abundance: .
v_gene: TRBV6-5
j_gene: TRBJ1-6
CDR3nt: TGTGCCAGCAGTTTGACAGGGCTTAATTCACCCCTCCACTTT
CDR3aa: CASSLTGLNSPLHF

d_gene: TRBD2
abundance: once
v_gene: TRBV3-1/TRBV3-2
j_gene: TRBJ2-1
CDR3nt: TGTGCCAGCACCCCTTCTAGCGGGAGCTACAATGAGCAGTTCTTC
CDR3aa: CASTPSSGSYNEQFF

d_gene: .
abundance: .
v_gene: TRBV6-4
j_gene: TRBJ2-1
CDR3nt: TGTGCCAGCAGCATAGCCCTTATGTATGAGCAGTTCTTC
CDR3aa: CASSIALMYEQFF

d_gene: .
abundance: .
v_gene: TRBV19
j_gene: TRBJ1-1
CDR3nt: TGTGCCAGTTCGAGGGGCAGCTCTGGTTTAAAGGCTTTCTTT
CDR3aa: CASSRGSSGLKAFF

d_gene: .
abundance: .
v_gene: TRBV3-1/TRBV3-2
j_gene: TRBJ1-1
CDR3nt: TGTGCCAGCAGCGAGTTGGGGAACACTGAAGCTTTCTTT
CDR3aa: CASSELGNTEAFF

d_gene: TRBD2
abundance: .
v_gene: TRBV10-3
j_gene: TRBJ2-7
CDR3nt: TGTGCCACGACCCTAGCGGGGTTAACCTACGAGCAGTACTTC
CDR3aa: CATTLAGLTYEQYF

d_gene: TRBD1
abundance: .
v_gene: TRBV5-4
j_gene: TRBJ2-7
CDR3nt: TGTGCCAGCAGCCTAAGGACAGGCAACTCCTACGAGCAGTACTTC
CDR3aa: CASSLRTGNSYEQYF

d_gene: .
abundance: .
v_gene: TRBV6-5
j_gene: TRBJ1-2
CDR3nt: TGTGCCAGCAGTTTGGCCACCAACTATGGCTACACCTTC
CDR3aa: CASSLATNYGYTF

d_gene: .
abundance: .
v_gene: TRBV7-6
j_gene: TRBJ1-1
CDR3nt: TGTGCCAGCAGCTTAAGGGCTATGAACACTGAAGCTTTCTTT
CDR3aa: CASSLRAMNTEAFF

d_gene: .
abundance: .
v_gene: TRBV28
j_gene: TRBJ1-1
CDR3nt: TGTGCCAGCAGTTTAATATCCCTTTTTGGAGGGCGCCTCCTCACTCCGAACACTGAAGCTTTCTTT
CDR3aa: CASSLISLFGGRLLTPNTEAFF